Listed here is a single T cell receptor (beta chain). Repertoires were generated with immunoSEQ multiplex PCR, while TCRdb's copy carries only in-frame clones and drops some. Of millions of clones listed, more than 85% are singletons. The sample belongs to a study of shared clonotypes between healthy human individuals. Looked up from germline, CDR1 is SGDLS and CDR2 is YYNGEE. The CDR3 length is 16 residues. The trim removed 4 bases at V and 1 base at J, leaving 6 bases unmatched. The source of this sequence is a man aged 18 to 29 in good health. Some clones in this sample may be carry-over from other donors' samples. What was sequenced was naive CD4+ T cells from PBMCs. Subset defined: CD45RA+ positively selected. The V gene is TRBV9, the J gene TRBJ2-2; 8 bases are shared with TRBD1. CDR3 loop: CASSPWGTGNTGELFF. The CDR3 nucleotides read TGTGCCAGCAGCCCCTGGGGGACAGGGAACACCGGGGAGCTGTTTTTT.